This note documents a single T cell receptor (beta chain) sequence. This sample stems from a study of brain T cells in children with intractable seizures. Produced via immunoSEQ multiplex PCR; TCRdb's table is partial and in-frame only. The data hold roughly 80,000 clones, with under 95% observed a single time. The V gene's germline CDR1 is SGHTA and CDR2 FQGTGA. This CDR3 is built from 12 residues. V shed 6 bases and J shed 14 bases, with 17 bases lying between them. This chain connects TRBV7-3 to TRBJ2-1; weak D call: TRBD2 (5 bases). The sample consisted of peripheral blood, taken at surgery. This receptor was obtained from a girl aged 2 to 9 with Rasmussen encephalitis and intractable seizures. CDR3 nucleotides: TGTGCCAGCAGACCCCCCCGGGGTAGGGAGTTCTTC. Translating it yields CASRPPRGREFF.